This T cell receptor beta chain was profiled in a study of T cells expressing NK-cell markers. Study-level findings and limits: Clarity on HCMV specificity was lacking for the expanded NKG2C+ T cell clones. Roughly 6 donors showed dominant NKG2C+ clonotypes comprising about 1.0-8% of their CD8+ T cells.

CDR3 length: 16 residues. Germline CDR1 reads MGHRA; CDR2 reads YSYEKL. With the 5' RACE reads reprocessed, TCRdb shows one record per CDR3 protein and no DNA. This repertoire includes 150,000 or so distinct CDR3 sequences. As for this clonotype: Its antigen is still unknown.

The sample taken for sequencing was blood T cells: a sorted CD56 or NKG2C T cell subset, CD4+ or CD8+ T cells, or bulk PBMC T cells (not recorded which). The J gene is TRBJ2-1, the V gene TRBV4-1; there is no DNA to check the TCRdb D call of TRBD2. This sequence originates from a woman aged 18 to 69 in good health. CDR3 residues: CASSQVGSGTYNEQFF.